This entry is about one T cell receptor beta chain. The antigen remains undetermined. The data belong to a study of Ad26.COV2.S vaccination and SARS-CoV-2 variants. Study-wide background: Donor had been placed in the Ad26.COV2.S arm of the COV1001 trial.

Whole-study findings and limits: Reportedly, after vaccination the spike-specific CD8+ and CD4+ T cell responses displayed substantial breadth. Across vaccine and placebo recipients, the breadth of non-spike TCRs was similar.

The protocol was immunoSEQ multiplex PCR, while the TCRdb copy is restricted to in-frame clones and leaves out a portion. This sample has 350,000 to 550,000 clones, with 89% found just once. V was shortened by 2 bases and J by 2 bases, with 4 bases between the two germline ends. Germline V gene sequence: CDR1 SGHTA, CDR2 FQGTGA. CDR3 length: 13 amino acids. Treatment in this sample: some 19 received Ad26.COV2.S at low or high dose, single or two shots; several received placebo; per-sample allocation not given. On day 63 after the first injection, vaccine and placebo recipients gave samples. What was given as vaccine was an Ad26 vector encoding Wuhan-strain SARS-CoV-2 spike.

The sequencing used peripheral blood, collected in a trial of Ad26.COV2.S vaccine versus placebo. The chain recombines TRBV7-3 with TRBJ1-3; no firm D call. The receptor's source is a person aged 18 to 59 who received the Ad26.COV2.S COVID-19 vaccine or a placebo. The CDR3 DNA sequence: TGTGCCAGCAGCTTATTAGCTGGAAACACCATATATTTT. Protein: CASSLLAGNTIYF.